Sequencing of this T cell receptor beta chain was carried out in a study of blood T cell repertoires in COVID-19. Across the study: Material from acute and convalescent COVID-19 was sourced from the United States, Italy and Spain.

The cohort comprised adults aged roughly 18 to 95 years residing in 20 to 30 US areas. CDR3 length: 14 amino acids. Trimming cost V 6 bases and J 9 bases; bases outside gene matches: 6. Germline CDR1 LNHDA, CDR2 SQIVND (reference sequence). In the original processing: Estimation of nucleated cell counts relied on the amplification of reference gene primers. Assay used: immunoSEQ multiplex PCR; TCRdb lists only in-frame clones, some missing. The D gene and trimming were derived from the DNA, and the V and J assignments and clone size from that table. Of around 400,000 clones in the sample, around 83% were seen once.

The source is a woman in her forties or fifties who had recovered from COVID-19. Source material: PBMCs or T cells enriched from blood (not recorded which). The genes are TRBV19 and TRBJ2-1; the match to TRBD2 covers 12 bases. In nucleotides, the CDR3 is TGTGCCAGTAGACGACTAGCGGGAGTGAGTGAGCAGTTCTTC. This codes for CASRRLAGVSEQFF. Combining the CDR3 with reference TRBV19 and TRBJ2-1 gives the whole variable domain DGGITQSPKYLFRKEGQNVTLSCEQNLNHDAMYWYRQDPGQGLRLIYYSQIVNDFQKGDIAEGYSVSREKKESFPLTVTSAQKNPTAFYLCASRRLAGVSEQFFGPGTRLTVL.